What follows are 11 T cell receptor beta chains derived from one specimen sequenced in a study of T cells in Graves' hyperthyroidism and ophthalmopathy (dated by TCRdb to between 2018 and 2021). The library was generated by multiplex PCR. Sequencing instrument: Illumina HiSeq 2000. The TCR beta CDR3 regions were amplified from RNA transcripts. The TCR CDR3 was subjected to a first round of RT-PCR using the HTBI primer set and the Qiagen OneStep RT-PCR kit. In TCRdb, the public reads were trimmed at Q25 with fastp and aligned with MiXCR, with productive beta chains retained. Every distinct CDR3 protein forms one entry, paired with its most common genes and DNA. Counted in this sample were around 110,000 distinct CDR3 sequences; 16% of them appeared once. Of the sample, about 40% is held by the ten largest clones. Input material: blood. The receptors derive from a woman aged 50 to 60 with Graves' hyperthyroidism.

The CDR3 region is CASRGYSGRGETQYF. The CDR3 DNA follows: TGTGCCAGCAGAGGATATAGCGGGAGAGGAGAGACCCAGTACTTC. V gene TRBV7-2 combines with J gene TRBJ2-5; 9 bases match TRBD2. V lost 6 bases, J lost 4 bases, and 9 bases stayed unmatched. Germline-derived CDR1 and CDR2 are SGHTA and FQGNSA. The CDR3 loop spans 15 amino acids.

This clonotype appeared many times. The V call is TRBV12-3 or TRBV12-4, the J call TRBJ2-1, with D uncertain. This CDR3 contains 14 residues. V was trimmed by 6 bases and J by 0 bases, leaving 9 bases between them. The CDR3 DNA reads as TGTGCCAGCAGCCCCACCCCCTCCTACAATGAGCAGTTCTTC. Translated: CASSPTPSYNEQFF.

In this sample, this clonotype turned up many times. The chain couples TRBV5-1 to TRBJ2-1, with D uncertain. Germline V lookup: CDR1 SGHRS, CDR2 YFSETQ. V lost 0 bases to trimming and J lost 6 bases, with 7 bases between them. The CDR3 extends over 13 amino acids. The DNA for the CDR3 is TGCGCCAGCAGCTTGGCCGCGCGCAATGAGCAGTTCTTC. Residues: CASSLAARNEQFF.

There are many counts of this clonotype. The J gene is TRBJ2-2, the V gene TRBV2; D not certain. CDR1 and CDR2 (germline): SNHLY, FYNNEI. This CDR3 region has 13 residues. Trimming removed 4 bases at V and 3 bases at J, with 6 bases between. Here the CDR3 reads CASSVTYTGELFF. CDR3 bases: TGTGCCAGCAGTGTGACGTACACCGGGGAGCTGTTTTTT.

Many counts were recorded for this clonotype. The chain uses TRBV28 and TRBJ2-3; 10 bases align to TRBD1. With V trimmed by 5 bases and J by 5 bases, 10 bases remained unmatched. CDR1 and CDR2 from the germline V gene are MDHEN and SYDVKM. This CDR3 is 16 amino acids long. CDR3 nucleotide sequence: TGTGCCAGCAGTGGGGGGACAGGGGAATATTTAGATACGCAGTATTTT. This encodes CASSGGTGEYLDTQYF.

In this sample, this clonotype turned up many times. The V and J genes are TRBV7-9 and TRBJ2-7; D might be TRBD1 (6 bases). Trimming stripped 1 base from V and 5 bases from J, with 12 bases between. The CDR3 is made up of 14 amino acids. In germline, CDR1 is SEHNR, CDR2 FQNEAQ (reference sequence). The CDR3: CASSLVGRGNEQYF. The DNA for the CDR3 is TGTGCCAGCAGCTTAGTGGGCAGGGGAAACGAGCAGTACTTC.

The chain uses TRBV2 and TRBJ2-2, with D possibly TRBD2 on 6 matching bases. The germline gives CDR1 SNHLY, CDR2 FYNNEI. There are 14 residues in the CDR3. DNA of the CDR3: TGTGCTACACGGGGGACCCAGGTCCCCGGGGAGCTGTTTTTT. Translating gives CATRGTQVPGELFF.

Many counts were recorded for this clonotype. The chain combines TRBV2 with TRBJ2-1, with TRBD1 matching over 7 bases. CDR1 and CDR2 (germline): SNHLY, FYNNEI. This CDR3 region has 14 residues. The V and J ends lost 10 bases and 9 bases, in that order; junction bases with no gene match: 15. The CDR3 DNA sequence: TGTGCCACCCCCCGGCAGACAGGGCTCGGTGAGCAGTTCTTC. Translated: CATPRQTGLGEQFF. Complete variable domain (other parts from reference TRBV2 and TRBJ2-1): EPEVTQTPSHQVTQMGQEVILRCVPISNHLYFYWYRQILGQKVEFLVSFYNNEISEKSEIFDDQFSVERPDGSNFTLKIRSTKLEDSAMYFCATPRQTGLGEQFFGPGTRLTVL.

This clonotype appeared many times. The chain joins TRBV11-3 to TRBJ2-1; the D is unclear. With 1 base removed from V and 7 bases from J, the gap between germline ends came to 8 bases. The CDR3 runs 13 residues. CDR1 is SGHNT and CDR2 is YENEEA in the germline V gene. As DNA, the CDR3 is TGTGCCAGCAGCTTAGGAGTAGTTAATGAGCAGTTCTTC. This translates into CASSLGVVNEQFF.

This clonotype has a count of ten or more. The V call is TRBV20-1, the J call TRBJ2-7, with D possibly TRBD1 on 6 matching bases. Trimming left V 6 bases short and J 6 bases short, with 15 bases between. The CDR3 has 12 amino acids. Germline values: CDR1 DFQATT, CDR2 SNEGSKA (reference sequence). This CDR3 reads CSAPTGSGEQYF. The CDR3 nucleotides read TGCAGTGCACCGACAGGATCGGGCGAGCAGTACTTC.

This clonotype was counted ten times or more. The V call is TRBV6-1, the J call TRBJ1-1; D perhaps matches TRBD1 (5 bases). CDR3 size: 15 residues. The germline V gene has CDR1 MNHNS and CDR2 SASEGT. The germline V and J ends were trimmed by 8 bases and 0 bases, with 16 bases remaining between them. The DNA of the CDR3 is TGTGCCAGCTCCGGGGGGTTTTCGCTGAACACTGAAGCTTTCTTT. This codes for CASSGGFSLNTEAFF.